This paragraph reports one T cell receptor (beta chain). PCR was performed a second time for roughly 7 to 12 cycles using a sample-barcoded 5' primer and a J-beta primer mix. TCRdb analysed the 5' RACE reads with MiXCR anew, one entry per CDR3 protein. In the table there are approximately 1.5 million distinct CDR3 sequences, about 32% of which are singletons. This CDR3 has 15 residues. From germline, CDR1 is ENHRY and CDR2 SYGVKD. V dropped 10 bases and J dropped 4 bases, with 20 bases sitting between them. The sample is drawn from a study of blood T cells in healthy people across ages. The sequenced material came from blood. The source is a woman aged 25 to 39 in good health. The chain uses TRBV10-3 and TRBJ1-3; D remains unclear. In nucleotides, the CDR3 is TGTGCCACCGAGACAATCGGGTTCTCCGGAAACACCATATATTTT. It codes for CATETIGFSGNTIYF.